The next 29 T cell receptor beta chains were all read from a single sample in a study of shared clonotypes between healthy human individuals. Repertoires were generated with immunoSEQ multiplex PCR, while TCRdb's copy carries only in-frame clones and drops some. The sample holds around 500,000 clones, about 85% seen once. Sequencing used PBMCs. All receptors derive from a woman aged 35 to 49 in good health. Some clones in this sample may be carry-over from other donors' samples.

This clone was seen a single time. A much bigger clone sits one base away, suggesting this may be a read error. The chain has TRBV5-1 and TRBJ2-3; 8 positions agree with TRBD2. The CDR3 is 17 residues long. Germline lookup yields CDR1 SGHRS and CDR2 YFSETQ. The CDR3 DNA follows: TGCGCCAGCAGCTTGGAGGGACTAGGCTTTATTTCAGATGCGCAGTATTTT. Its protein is CASSLEGLGFISDAQYF. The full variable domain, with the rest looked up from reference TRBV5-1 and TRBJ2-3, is KAGVTQTPRYLIKTRGQQVTLSCSPISGHRSVSWYQQTPGQGLQFLFEYFSETQRNKGNFPGRFSGRQFSNSRSEMNVSTLELGDSALYLCASSLEGLGFISDAQYFGPGTRLTVL.

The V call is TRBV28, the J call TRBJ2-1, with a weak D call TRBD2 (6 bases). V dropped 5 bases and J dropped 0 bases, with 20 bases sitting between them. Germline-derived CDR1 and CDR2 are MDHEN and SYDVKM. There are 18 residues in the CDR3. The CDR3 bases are TGTGCCAGCAGTCCTCACTGGAGGGACCCGGGCTCCTACAATGAGCAGTTCTTC. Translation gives CASSPHWRDPGSYNEQFF.

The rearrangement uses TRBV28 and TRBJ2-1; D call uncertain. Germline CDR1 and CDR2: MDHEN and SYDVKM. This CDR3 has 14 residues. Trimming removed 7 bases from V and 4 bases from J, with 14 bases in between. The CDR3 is CASTPGLAYNEQFF. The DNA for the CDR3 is TGTGCCAGCACCCCTGGCTTAGCTTACAATGAGCAGTTCTTC.

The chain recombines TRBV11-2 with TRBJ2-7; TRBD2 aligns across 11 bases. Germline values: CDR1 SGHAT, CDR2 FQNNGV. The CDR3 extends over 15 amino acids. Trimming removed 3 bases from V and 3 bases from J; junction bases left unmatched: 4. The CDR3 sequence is CASSFSSGRFYEQYF. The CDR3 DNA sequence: TGTGCCAGCAGCTTCTCTAGCGGGAGGTTCTACGAGCAGTACTTC.

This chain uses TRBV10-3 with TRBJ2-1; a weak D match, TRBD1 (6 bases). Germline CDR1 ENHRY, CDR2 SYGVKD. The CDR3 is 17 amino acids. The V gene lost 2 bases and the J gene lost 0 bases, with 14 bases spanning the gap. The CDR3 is CAISEPGQPGSYNEQFF. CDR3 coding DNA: TGTGCCATCAGTGAGCCAGGACAGCCTGGCTCCTACAATGAGCAGTTCTTC.

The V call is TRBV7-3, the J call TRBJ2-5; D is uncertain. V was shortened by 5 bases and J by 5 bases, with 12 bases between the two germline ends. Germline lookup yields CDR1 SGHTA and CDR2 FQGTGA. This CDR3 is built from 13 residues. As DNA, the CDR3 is TGTGCCAGCAGCCGCTCACCCGGGGAGACCCAGTACTTC. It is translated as CASSRSPGETQYF.

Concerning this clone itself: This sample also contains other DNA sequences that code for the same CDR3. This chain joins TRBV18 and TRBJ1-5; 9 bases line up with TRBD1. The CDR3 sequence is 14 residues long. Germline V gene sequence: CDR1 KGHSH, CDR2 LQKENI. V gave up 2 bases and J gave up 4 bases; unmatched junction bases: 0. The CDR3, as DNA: TGTGCCAGCTCACCAGGACAGGGGAATCAGCCCCAGCATTTT. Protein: CASSPGQGNQPQHF.

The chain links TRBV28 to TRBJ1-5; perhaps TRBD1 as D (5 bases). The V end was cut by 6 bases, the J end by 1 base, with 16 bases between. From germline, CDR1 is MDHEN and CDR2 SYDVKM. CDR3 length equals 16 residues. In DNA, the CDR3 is TGTGCCAGCAGCAACCCGGGACGAGGCAGCAATCAGCCCCAGCATTTT. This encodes CASSNPGRGSNQPQHF.

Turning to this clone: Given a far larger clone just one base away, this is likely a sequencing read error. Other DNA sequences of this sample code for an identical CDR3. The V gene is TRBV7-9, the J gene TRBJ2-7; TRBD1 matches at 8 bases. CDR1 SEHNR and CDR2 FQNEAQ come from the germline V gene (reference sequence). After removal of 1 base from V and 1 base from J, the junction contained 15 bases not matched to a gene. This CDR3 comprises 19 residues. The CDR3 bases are TGTGCCAGCAGCTTAGTGGTGAGAACAGGGGGACTGGGGTCCTACGAGCAGTACTTC. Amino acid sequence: CASSLVVRTGGLGSYEQYF.

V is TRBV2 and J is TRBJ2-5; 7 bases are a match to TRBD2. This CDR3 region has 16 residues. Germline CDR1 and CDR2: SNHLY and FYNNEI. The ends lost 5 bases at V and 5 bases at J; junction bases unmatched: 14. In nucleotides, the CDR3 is TGTGCCAGCAGTCCCTCCACAGCGGGACCAAGGGAGACCCAGTACTTC. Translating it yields CASSPSTAGPRETQYF.

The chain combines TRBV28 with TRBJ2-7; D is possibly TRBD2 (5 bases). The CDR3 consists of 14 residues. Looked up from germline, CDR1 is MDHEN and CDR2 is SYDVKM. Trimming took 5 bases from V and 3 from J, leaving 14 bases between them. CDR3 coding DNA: TGTGCCAGCAGTGTCGGTGGAGCGGACTACGAGCAGTACTTC. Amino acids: CASSVGGADYEQYF.

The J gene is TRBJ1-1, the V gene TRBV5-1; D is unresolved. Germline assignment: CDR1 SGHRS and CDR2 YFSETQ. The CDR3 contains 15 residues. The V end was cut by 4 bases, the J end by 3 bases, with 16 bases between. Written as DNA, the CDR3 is TGCGCCAGCAGCCTGGAAGGGAGTCGTCACACTGAAGCTTTCTTT. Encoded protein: CASSLEGSRHTEAFF.

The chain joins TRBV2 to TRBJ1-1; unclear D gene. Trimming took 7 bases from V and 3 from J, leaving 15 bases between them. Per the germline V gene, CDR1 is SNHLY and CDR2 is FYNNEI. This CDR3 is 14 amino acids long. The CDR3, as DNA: TGTGCCAGCACCATCCAGGCGACCCACACTGAAGCTTTCTTT. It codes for CASTIQATHTEAFF. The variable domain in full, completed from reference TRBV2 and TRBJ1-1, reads EPEVTQTPSHQVTQMGQEVILRCVPISNHLYFYWYRQILGQKVEFLVSFYNNEISEKSEIFDDQFSVERPDGSNFTLKIRSTKLEDSAMYFCASTIQATHTEAFFGQGTRLTVV.

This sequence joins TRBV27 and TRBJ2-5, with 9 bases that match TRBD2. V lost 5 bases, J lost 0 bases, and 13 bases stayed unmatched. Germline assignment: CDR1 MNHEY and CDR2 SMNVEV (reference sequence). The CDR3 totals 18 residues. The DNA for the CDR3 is TGTGCCAGCAGTCCATACCGACTAGCGGATTGGTACCAAGAGACCCAGTACTTC. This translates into CASSPYRLADWYQETQYF.

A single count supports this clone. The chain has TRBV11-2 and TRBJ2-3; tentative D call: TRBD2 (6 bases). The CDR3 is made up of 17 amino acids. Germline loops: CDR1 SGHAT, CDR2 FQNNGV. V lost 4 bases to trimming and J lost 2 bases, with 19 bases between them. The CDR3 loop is CASSSGGGITFTDTQYF. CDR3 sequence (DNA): TGTGCCAGCAGCTCGGGTGGAGGGATCACTTTCACAGATACGCAGTATTTT.

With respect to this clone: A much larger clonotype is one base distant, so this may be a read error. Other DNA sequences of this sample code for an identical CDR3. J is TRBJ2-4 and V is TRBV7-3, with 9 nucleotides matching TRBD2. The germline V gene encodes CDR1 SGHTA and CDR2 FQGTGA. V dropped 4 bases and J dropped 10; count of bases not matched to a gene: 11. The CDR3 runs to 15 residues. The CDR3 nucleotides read TGTGCCAGCAGCTCGGGACTAGCTGGAGAGAATATTCAGTACTTC. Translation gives CASSSGLAGENIQYF.

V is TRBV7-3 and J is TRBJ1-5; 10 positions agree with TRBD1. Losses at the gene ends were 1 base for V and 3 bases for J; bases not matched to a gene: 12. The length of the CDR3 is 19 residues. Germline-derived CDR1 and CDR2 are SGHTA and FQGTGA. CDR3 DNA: TGTGCCAGCAGCTTAAGGGAGCTGACAGGGGGCTTCCCCAATCAGCCCCAGCATTTT. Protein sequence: CASSLRELTGGFPNQPQHF.

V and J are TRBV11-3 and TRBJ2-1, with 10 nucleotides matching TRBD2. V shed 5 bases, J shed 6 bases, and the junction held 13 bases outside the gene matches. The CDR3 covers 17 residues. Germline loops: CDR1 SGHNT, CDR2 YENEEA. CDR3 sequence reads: CASSDQGEREGSNEQFF. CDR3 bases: TGTGCCAGCAGCGACCAGGGGGAGCGGGAGGGGTCCAATGAGCAGTTCTTC.

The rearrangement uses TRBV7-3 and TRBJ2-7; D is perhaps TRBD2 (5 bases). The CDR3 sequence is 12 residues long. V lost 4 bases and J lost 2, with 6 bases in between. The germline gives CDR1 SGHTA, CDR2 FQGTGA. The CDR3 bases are TGTGCCAGCAGCTCCGGGGCCTACGAGCAGTACTTC. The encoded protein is CASSSGAYEQYF.

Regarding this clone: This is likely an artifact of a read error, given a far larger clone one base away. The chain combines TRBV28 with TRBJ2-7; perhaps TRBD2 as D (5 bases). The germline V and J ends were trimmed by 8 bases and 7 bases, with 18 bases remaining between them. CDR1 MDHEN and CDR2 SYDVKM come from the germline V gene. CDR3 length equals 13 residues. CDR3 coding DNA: TGTGCCAGCCAGACGCGGGCAGAGGAAGAGCAGTACTTC. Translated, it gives CASQTRAEEEQYF.

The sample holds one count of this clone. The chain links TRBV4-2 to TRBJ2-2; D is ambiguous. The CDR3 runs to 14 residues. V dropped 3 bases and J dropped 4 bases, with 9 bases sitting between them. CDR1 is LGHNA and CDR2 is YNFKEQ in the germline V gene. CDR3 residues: CASSHESSTGELFF. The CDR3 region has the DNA TGTGCCAGCAGCCACGAGTCGTCCACCGGGGAGCTGTTTTTT.

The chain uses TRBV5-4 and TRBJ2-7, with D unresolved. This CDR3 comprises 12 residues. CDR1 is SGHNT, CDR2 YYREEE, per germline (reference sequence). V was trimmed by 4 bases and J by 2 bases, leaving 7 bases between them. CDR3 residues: CASSDGPYEQYF. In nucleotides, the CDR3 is TGTGCCAGCAGCGACGGACCCTACGAGCAGTACTTC.

The CDR3 spells CASGVMNTEAFF. The CDR3 region has the DNA TGTGCCTCGGGGGTTATGAACACTGAAGCTTTCTTT. This rearrangement joins TRBV28 to TRBJ1-1, with TRBD1 as a possible D gene (5 bases). The CDR3 runs 12 residues. V was clipped by 11 bases and J by 0 bases, with 10 bases between them. Germline V CDR1 and CDR2: MDHEN, SYDVKM.

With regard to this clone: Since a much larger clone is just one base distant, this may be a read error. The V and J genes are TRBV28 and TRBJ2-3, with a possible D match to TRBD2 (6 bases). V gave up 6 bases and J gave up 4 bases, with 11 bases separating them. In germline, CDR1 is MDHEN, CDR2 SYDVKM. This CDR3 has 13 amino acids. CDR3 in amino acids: CASSRRGPDTQYF. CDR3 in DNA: TGTGCCAGCAGCCGGCGGGGCCCAGATACGCAGTATTTT. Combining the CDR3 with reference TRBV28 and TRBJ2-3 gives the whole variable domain DVKVTQSSRYLVKRTGEKVFLECVQDMDHENMFWYRQDPGLGLRLIYFSYDVKMKEKGDIPEGYSVSREKKERFSLILESASTNQTSMYLCASSRRGPDTQYFGPGTRLTVL.

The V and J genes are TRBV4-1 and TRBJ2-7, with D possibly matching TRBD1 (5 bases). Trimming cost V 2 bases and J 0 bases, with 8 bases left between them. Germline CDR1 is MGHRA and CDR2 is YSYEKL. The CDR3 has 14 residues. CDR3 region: CASSQTDSSYEQYF. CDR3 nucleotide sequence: TGCGCCAGCAGCCAAACCGACAGCTCCTACGAGCAGTACTTC.

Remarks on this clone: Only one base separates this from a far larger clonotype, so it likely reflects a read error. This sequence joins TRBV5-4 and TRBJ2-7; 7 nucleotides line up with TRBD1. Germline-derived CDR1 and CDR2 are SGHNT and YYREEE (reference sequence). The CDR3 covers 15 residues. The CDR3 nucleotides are TGTGCCGGCAGCTCCGGGACAGCACCTTCCTACGAGCAGTACTTC. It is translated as CAGSSGTAPSYEQYF.

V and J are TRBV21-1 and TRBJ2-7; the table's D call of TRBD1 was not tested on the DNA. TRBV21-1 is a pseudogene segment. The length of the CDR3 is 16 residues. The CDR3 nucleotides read TGTGCCAGCAGCAAAGCTTGGGACAGGTTCTCCTACGAGCAGTACTTC. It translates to CASSKAWDRFSYEQYF.

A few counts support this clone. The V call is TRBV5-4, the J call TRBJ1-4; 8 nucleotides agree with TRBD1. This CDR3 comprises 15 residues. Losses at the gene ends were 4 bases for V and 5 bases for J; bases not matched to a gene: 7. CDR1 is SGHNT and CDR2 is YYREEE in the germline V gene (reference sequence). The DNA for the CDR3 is TGTGCCAGCAGCGACGGACAGGGAGGAAATGAAAAACTGTTTTTT. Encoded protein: CASSDGQGGNEKLFF. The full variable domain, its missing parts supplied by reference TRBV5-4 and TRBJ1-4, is ETGVTQSPTHLIKTRGQQVTLRCSSQSGHNTVSWYQQALGQGPQFIFQYYREEENGRGNFPPRFSGLQFPNYSSELNVNALELDDSALYLCASSDGQGGNEKLFFGSGTQLSVL.

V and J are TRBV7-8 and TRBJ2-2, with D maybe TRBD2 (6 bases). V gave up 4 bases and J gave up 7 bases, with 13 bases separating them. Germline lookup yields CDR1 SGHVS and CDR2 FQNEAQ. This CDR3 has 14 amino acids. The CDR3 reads CASSSQGGGGELFF. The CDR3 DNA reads TGTGCCAGCAGCTCCCAGGGAGGAGGCGGGGAGCTGTTTTTT.